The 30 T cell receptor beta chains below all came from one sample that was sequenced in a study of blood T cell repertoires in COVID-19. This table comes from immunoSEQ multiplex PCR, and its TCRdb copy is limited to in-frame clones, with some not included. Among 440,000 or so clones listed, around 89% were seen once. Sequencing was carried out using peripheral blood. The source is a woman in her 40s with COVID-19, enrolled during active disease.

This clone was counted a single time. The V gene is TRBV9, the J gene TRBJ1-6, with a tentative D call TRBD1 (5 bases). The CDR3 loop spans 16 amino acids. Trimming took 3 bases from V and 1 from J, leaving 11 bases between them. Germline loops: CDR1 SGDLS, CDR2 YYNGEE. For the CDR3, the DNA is TGTGCCAGCAGCGCGACAGATCTGTCCTATAATTCACCCCTCCACTTT. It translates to CASSATDLSYNSPLHF.

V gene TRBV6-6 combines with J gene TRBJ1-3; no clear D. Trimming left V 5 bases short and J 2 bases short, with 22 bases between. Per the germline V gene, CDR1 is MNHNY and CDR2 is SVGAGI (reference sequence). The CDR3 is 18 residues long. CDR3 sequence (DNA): TGTGCCAGCAGTCACCGAGCGTGGGAGCCTCAACCTGGAAACACCATATATTTT. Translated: CASSHRAWEPQPGNTIYF.

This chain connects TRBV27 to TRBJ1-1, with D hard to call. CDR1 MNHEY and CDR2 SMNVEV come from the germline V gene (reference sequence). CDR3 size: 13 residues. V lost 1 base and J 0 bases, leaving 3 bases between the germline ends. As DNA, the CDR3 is TGTGCCAGCAGTTTATTTATGAACACTGAAGCTTTCTTT. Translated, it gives CASSLFMNTEAFF.

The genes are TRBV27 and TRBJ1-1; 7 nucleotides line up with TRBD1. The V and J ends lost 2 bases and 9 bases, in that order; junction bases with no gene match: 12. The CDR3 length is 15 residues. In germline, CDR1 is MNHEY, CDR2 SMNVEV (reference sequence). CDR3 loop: CASSLSRGQRDKAFF. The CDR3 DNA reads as TGTGCCAGCAGTTTAAGCCGGGGACAGAGAGATAAAGCTTTCTTT.

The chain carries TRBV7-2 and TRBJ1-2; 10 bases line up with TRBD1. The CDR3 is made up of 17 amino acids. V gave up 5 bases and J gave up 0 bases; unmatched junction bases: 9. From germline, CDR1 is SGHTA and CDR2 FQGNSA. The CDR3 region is CASSPRTGTGANYGYTF. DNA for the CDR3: TGTGCCAGCAGCCCTAGAACCGGGACAGGGGCTAACTATGGCTACACCTTC.

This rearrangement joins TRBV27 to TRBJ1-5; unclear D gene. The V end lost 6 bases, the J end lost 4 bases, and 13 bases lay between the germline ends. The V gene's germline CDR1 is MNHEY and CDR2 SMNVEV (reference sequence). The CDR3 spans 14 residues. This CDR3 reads CASSIGGGNQPQHF. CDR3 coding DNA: TGTGCCAGCAGCATCGGAGGAGGGAATCAGCCCCAGCATTTT.

This CDR3 is CASSPGTSGYEQYF. The CDR3, as DNA: TGTGCCAGCAGTCCCGGGACTAGCGGCTACGAGCAGTACTTC. J is TRBJ2-7 and V is TRBV6-4; 11 bases map to TRBD2. The junction had 3 bases not matched to a gene; V was cut back by 5 bases and J by 3 bases. CDR1 and CDR2 (germline): MRHNA, SNTAGT. The CDR3 is made up of 14 amino acids.

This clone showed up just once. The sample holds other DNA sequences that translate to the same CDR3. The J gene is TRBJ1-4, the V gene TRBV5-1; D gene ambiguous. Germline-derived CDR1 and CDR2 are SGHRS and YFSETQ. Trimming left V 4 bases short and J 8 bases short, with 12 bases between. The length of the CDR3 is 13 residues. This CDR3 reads CASSSGGREKLFF. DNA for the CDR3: TGCGCCAGCAGCAGCGGAGGGCGGGAAAAACTGTTTTTT.

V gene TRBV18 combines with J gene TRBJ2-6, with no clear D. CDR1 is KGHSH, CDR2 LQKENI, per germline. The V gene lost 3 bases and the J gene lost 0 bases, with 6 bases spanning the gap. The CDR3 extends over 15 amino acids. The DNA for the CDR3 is TGTGCCAGCTCACCCCAAATCTCTGGGGCCAACGTCCTGACTTTC. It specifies CASSPQISGANVLTF. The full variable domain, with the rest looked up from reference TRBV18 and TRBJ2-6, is NAGVMQNPRHLVRRRGQEARLRCSPMKGHSHVYWYRQLPEEGLKFMVYLQKENIIDESGMPKERFSAEFPKEGPSILRIQQVVRGDSAAYFCASSPQISGANVLTFGAGSRLTVL.

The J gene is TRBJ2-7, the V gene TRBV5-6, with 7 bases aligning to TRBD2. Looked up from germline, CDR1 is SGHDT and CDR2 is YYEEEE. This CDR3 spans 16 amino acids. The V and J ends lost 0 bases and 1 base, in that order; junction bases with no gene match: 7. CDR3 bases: TGTGCCAGCAGCTTGGATCCGGGAGGCTCGTCCTACGAGCAGTACTTC. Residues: CASSLDPGGSSYEQYF.

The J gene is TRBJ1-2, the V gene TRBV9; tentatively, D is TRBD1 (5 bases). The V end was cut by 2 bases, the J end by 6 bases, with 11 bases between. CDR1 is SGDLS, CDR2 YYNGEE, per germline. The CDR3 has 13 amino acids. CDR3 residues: CASSVGGAHGYTF. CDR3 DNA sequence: TGTGCCAGCAGCGTGGGAGGGGCGCATGGCTACACCTTC. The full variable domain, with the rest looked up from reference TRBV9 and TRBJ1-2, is DSGVTQTPKHLITATGQRVTLRCSPRSGDLSVYWYQQSLDQGLQFLIQYYNGEERAKGNILERFSAQQFPDLHSELNLSSLELGDSALYFCASSVGGAHGYTFGSGTRLTVV.

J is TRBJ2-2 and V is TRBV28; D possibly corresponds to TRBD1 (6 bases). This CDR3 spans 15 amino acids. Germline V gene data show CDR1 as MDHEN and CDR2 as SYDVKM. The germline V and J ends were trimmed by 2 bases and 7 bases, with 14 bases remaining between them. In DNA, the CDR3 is TGTGCCAGCAGTTTAGTTGCTAGGGGGAACGGGGAGCTGTTTTTT. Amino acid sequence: CASSLVARGNGELFF.

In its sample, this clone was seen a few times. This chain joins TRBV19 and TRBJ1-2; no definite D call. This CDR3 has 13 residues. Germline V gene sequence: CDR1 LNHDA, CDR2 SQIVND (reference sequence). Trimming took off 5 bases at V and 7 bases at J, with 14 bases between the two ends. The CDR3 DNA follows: TGTGCCAGTAGTTTTGGACTGATGCTTGGCTACACCTTC. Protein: CASSFGLMLGYTF.

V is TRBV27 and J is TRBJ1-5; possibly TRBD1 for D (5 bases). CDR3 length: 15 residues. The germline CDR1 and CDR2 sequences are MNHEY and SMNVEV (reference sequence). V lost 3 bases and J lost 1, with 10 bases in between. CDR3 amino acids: CASSFFGGSNQPQHF. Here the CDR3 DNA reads TGTGCCAGCAGTTTTTTTGGGGGGAGCAATCAGCCCCAGCATTTT.

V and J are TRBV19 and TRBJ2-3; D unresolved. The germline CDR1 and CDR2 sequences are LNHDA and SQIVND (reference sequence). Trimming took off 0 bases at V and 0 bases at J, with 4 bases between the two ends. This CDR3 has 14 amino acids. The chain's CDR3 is CASSIDRSTDTQYF. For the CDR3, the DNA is TGTGCCAGTAGTATAGATCGGAGCACAGATACGCAGTATTTT.

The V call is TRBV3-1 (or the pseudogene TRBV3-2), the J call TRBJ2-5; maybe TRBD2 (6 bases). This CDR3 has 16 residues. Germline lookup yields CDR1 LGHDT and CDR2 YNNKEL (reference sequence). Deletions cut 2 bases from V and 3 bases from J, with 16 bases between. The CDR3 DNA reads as TGTGCCAGCAGCCAAAATAGCGGAGGATGGGAAGAGACCCAGTACTTC. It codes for CASSQNSGGWEETQYF.

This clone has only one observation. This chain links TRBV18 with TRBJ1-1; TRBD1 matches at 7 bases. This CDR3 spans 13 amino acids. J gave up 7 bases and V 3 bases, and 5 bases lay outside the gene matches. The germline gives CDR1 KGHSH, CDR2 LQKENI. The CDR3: CASSPRQGGEAFF. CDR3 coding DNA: TGTGCCAGCTCACCCCGACAGGGAGGTGAAGCTTTCTTT.

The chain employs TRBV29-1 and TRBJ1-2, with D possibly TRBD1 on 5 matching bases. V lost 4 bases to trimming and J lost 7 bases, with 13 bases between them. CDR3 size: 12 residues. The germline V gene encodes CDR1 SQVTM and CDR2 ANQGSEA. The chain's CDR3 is CSVGDSVGGYTF. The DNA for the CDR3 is TGCAGCGTTGGGGACTCGGTGGGTGGCTACACCTTC.

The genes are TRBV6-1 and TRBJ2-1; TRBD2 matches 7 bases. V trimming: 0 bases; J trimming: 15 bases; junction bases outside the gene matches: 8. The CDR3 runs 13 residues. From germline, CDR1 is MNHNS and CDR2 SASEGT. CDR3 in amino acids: CASSEATGTILFF. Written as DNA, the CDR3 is TGTGCCAGCAGTGAAGCGACCGGGACTATCCTGTTCTTC.

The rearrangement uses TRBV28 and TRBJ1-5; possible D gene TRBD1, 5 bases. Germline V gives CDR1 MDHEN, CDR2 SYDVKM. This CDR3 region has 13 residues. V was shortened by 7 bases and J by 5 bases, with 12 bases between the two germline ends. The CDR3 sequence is CASKTDPYQPQHF. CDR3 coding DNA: TGTGCCAGCAAGACAGACCCATATCAGCCCCAGCATTTT.

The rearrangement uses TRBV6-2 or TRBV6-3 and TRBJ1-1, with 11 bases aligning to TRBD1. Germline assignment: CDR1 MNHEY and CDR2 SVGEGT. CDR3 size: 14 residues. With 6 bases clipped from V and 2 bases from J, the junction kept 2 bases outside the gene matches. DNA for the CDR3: TGTGCCAGCAGCTGGACAGGGGGCAACACTGAAGCTTTCTTT. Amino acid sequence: CASSWTGGNTEAFF.

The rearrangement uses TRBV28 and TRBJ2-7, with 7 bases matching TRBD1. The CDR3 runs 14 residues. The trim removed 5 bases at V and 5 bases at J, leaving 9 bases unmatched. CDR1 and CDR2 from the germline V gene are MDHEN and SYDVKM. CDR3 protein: CASSKGGAKNEQYF. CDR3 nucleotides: TGTGCCAGCAGTAAAGGGGGCGCGAAGAACGAGCAGTACTTC.

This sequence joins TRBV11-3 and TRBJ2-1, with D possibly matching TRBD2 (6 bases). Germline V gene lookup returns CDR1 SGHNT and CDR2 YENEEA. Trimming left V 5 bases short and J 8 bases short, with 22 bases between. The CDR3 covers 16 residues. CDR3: CASSLGRGFAADEQFF. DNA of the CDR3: TGTGCCAGCAGCCTAGGGCGGGGTTTTGCCGCCGATGAGCAGTTCTTC.

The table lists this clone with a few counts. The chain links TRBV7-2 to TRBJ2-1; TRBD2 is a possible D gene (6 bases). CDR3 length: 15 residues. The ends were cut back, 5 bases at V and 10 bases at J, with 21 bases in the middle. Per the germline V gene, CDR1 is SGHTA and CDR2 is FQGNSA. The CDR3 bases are TGTGCCAGCAGCCCTGGGGGGACTGGGGCTCACGAGCAGTTCTTC. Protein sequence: CASSPGGTGAHEQFF.

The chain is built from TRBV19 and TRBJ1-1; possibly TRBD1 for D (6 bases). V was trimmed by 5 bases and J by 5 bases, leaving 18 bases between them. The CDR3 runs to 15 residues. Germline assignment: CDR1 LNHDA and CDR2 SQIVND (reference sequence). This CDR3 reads CASSLGGYRETEAFF. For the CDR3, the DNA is TGTGCCAGTAGTTTGGGGGGGTACAGGGAGACTGAAGCTTTCTTT.

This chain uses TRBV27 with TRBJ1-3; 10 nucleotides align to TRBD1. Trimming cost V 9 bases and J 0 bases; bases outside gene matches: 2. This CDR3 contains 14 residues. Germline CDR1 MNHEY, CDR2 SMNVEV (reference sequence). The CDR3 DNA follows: TGTGCCAGTAGACAGGGGGCCTCTGGAAACACCATATATTTT. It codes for CASRQGASGNTIYF.

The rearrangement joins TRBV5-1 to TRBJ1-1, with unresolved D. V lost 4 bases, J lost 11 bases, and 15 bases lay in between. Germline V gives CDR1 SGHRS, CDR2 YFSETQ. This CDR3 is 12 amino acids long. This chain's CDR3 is CASSVTGDSAFF. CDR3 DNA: TGCGCCAGCAGCGTAACGGGAGATTCGGCTTTCTTT.

CDR3 sequence (DNA): TGTGCCAGTAGTATAGATCGTACAGGCCGCGAGACCCAGTACTTC. Residues: CASSIDRTGRETQYF. The chain has TRBV19 and TRBJ2-5; D perhaps matches TRBD1 (5 bases). The CDR3 totals 15 residues. Germline V gene lookup returns CDR1 LNHDA and CDR2 SQIVND (reference sequence). The ends were cut back, 0 bases at V and 5 bases at J, with 13 bases in the middle. The variable domain in full, with the rest retrieved from reference TRBV19 and TRBJ2-5, is DGGITQSPKYLFRKEGQNVTLSCEQNLNHDAMYWYRQDPGQGLRLIYYSQIVNDFQKGDIAEGYSVSREKKESFPLTVTSAQKNPTAFYLCASSIDRTGRETQYFGPGTRLLVL.

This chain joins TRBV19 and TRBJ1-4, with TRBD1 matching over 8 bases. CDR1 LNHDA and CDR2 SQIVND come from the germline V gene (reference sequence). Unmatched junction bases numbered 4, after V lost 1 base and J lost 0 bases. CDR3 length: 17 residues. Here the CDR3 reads CASSIGGQGTTNEKLFF. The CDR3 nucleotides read TGTGCCAGTAGTATAGGAGGACAGGGAACAACTAATGAAAAACTGTTTTTT.

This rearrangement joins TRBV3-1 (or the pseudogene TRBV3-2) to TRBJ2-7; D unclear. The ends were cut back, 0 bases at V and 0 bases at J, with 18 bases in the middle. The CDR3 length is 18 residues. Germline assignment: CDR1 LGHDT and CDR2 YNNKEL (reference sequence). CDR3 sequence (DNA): TGTGCCAGCAGCCAAGAAGGCCCTAGTGGCGGAAGCTCCTACGAGCAGTACTTC. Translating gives CASSQEGPSGGSSYEQYF.